The rows below give T cell receptor beta chains drawn from one sample of a study of PD-1 blockade in classical Hodgkin lymphoma. The protocol was immunoSEQ multiplex PCR, while the TCRdb copy is restricted to in-frame clones and leaves out a portion. In the table there are roughly 21,000 clones, more than 80% of which are singletons. Sequencing was performed on peripheral blood mononuclear cells (PBMCs), taken before the fourth cycle of nivolumab. All receptors derive from a human donor with classical Hodgkin lymphoma. The CDR3 runs from the conserved cysteine through the conserved F or W. D genes are given only for firm matches. Only some rows state a clone size, as once, few, many or a class for expanded clones.

CDR3 protein: CASSGVSYEQYF; CDR3 DNA: TGTGCCAGCAGCGGGGTTTCCTACGAGCAGTACTTC; clone size: .; D gene: .; V gene: TRBV11-2; J gene: TRBJ2-7
CDR3 protein: CASSVSWTTGELFF; CDR3 DNA: TGTGCCAGCAGTGTAAGCTGGACCACCGGGGAGCTGTTTTTT; clone size: .; D gene: .; V gene: TRBV6-4; J gene: TRBJ2-2
CDR3 protein: CASSLAGGHEQYF; CDR3 DNA: TGCGCCAGCAGCTTGGCCGGGGGACACGAGCAGTACTTC; clone size: .; D gene: .; V gene: TRBV5-1; J gene: TRBJ2-7
CDR3 protein: CASSFGQTSTDTQYF; CDR3 DNA: TGCGCCAGCAGCTTCGGACAAACTAGCACAGATACGCAGTATTTT; clone size: .; D gene: .; V gene: TRBV5-1; J gene: TRBJ2-3
CDR3 protein: CASSIRQNNEKLFF; CDR3 DNA: TGTGCCAGTAGTATCCGGCAGAACAATGAAAAACTGTTTTTT; clone size: .; D gene: .; V gene: TRBV19; J gene: TRBJ1-4
CDR3 protein: CASSLARGYEQYF; CDR3 DNA: TGTGCCAGCAGCTTGGCCAGGGGTTACGAGCAGTACTTC; clone size: .; D gene: .; V gene: TRBV7-9; J gene: TRBJ2-7
CDR3 protein: CAISLTGTGELFF; CDR3 DNA: TGTGCCATCAGTTTAACAGGGACCGGGGAGCTGTTTTTT; clone size: .; D gene: .; V gene: TRBV10-3; J gene: TRBJ2-2
CDR3 protein: CASSRGLGDTQYF; CDR3 DNA: TGTGCCAGCAGCAGGGGGCTAGGAGATACGCAGTATTTT; clone size: .; D gene: TRBD1; V gene: TRBV27; J gene: TRBJ2-3
CDR3 protein: CASSRQEDYGYTF; CDR3 DNA: TGTGCCAGCAGTAGACAGGAGGACTATGGCTACACCTTC; clone size: .; D gene: .; V gene: TRBV5-8; J gene: TRBJ1-2
CDR3 protein: CASSPQTGEYGYTF; CDR3 DNA: TGTGCCAGTAGTCCCCAGACAGGGGAGTATGGCTACACCTTC; clone size: few; D gene: TRBD1; V gene: TRBV19; J gene: TRBJ1-2
CDR3 protein: CASSLGRGSTYEQYF; CDR3 DNA: TGTGCCAGCAGCTTAGGTCGGGGTAGTACCTACGAGCAGTACTTC; clone size: .; D gene: .; V gene: TRBV13; J gene: TRBJ2-7
CDR3 protein: CASSLIGFGGLSTDTQYF; CDR3 DNA: TGTGCCAGCAGTTTAATCGGGTTCGGCGGACTGAGCACAGATACGCAGTATTTT; clone size: .; D gene: .; V gene: TRBV27; J gene: TRBJ2-3
CDR3 protein: CASSLIGGTDTQYF; CDR3 DNA: TGTGCCAGCAGCTTAATAGGTGGGACAGATACGCAGTATTTT; clone size: .; D gene: .; V gene: TRBV7-3; J gene: TRBJ2-3
CDR3 protein: CASGLVDQPQHF; CDR3 DNA: TGTGCTAGTGGTTTGGTAGATCAGCCCCAGCATTTT; clone size: .; D gene: .; V gene: TRBV12-5; J gene: TRBJ1-5
CDR3 protein: CASRDRKNTEAFF; CDR3 DNA: TGTGCCAGCAGGGACAGGAAGAACACTGAAGCTTTCTTT; clone size: .; D gene: TRBD1; V gene: TRBV6-1; J gene: TRBJ1-1
CDR3 protein: CASSYSPGSYGYTF; CDR3 DNA: TGTGCCAGCAGTTACTCTCCAGGGAGCTATGGCTACACCTTC; clone size: once; D gene: .; V gene: TRBV6-5; J gene: TRBJ1-2
CDR3 protein: CASSPRLAGGQETQYF; CDR3 DNA: TGTGCCAGCAGCCCACGACTAGCGGGGGGCCAAGAGACCCAGTACTTC; clone size: .; D gene: TRBD2; V gene: TRBV9; J gene: TRBJ2-5
CDR3 protein: CASSLGLLYEQYF; CDR3 DNA: TGCGCCAGCAGCCTAGGACTGCTATACGAGCAGTACTTC; clone size: once; D gene: .; V gene: TRBV4-1; J gene: TRBJ2-7
CDR3 protein: CASSPGLAYTGELFF; CDR3 DNA: TGTGCCAGCAGTCCGGGACTAGCATACACCGGGGAGCTGTTTTTT; clone size: .; D gene: TRBD2; V gene: TRBV2; J gene: TRBJ2-2
CDR3 protein: CASSLSGLAETYEQYF; CDR3 DNA: TGTGCCAGCAGTTTATCGGGACTAGCGGAGACCTACGAGCAGTACTTC; clone size: once; D gene: TRBD2; V gene: TRBV27; J gene: TRBJ2-7
CDR3 protein: CASISTSPYEQYF; CDR3 DNA: TGTGCCAGCATTTCGACTAGCCCCTACGAGCAGTACTTC; clone size: .; D gene: TRBD2; V gene: TRBV6-5; J gene: TRBJ2-7
CDR3 protein: CASSPTGHNSPLHF; CDR3 DNA: TGTGCCAGCTCACCAACCGGGCATAATTCACCCCTCCACTTT; clone size: .; D gene: .; V gene: TRBV18; J gene: TRBJ1-6
CDR3 protein: CASGQGTGYEQYF; CDR3 DNA: TGCGCCAGCGGCCAGGGGACCGGTTACGAGCAGTACTTC; clone size: .; D gene: .; V gene: TRBV5-1; J gene: TRBJ2-7
CDR3 protein: CASSLGQGAGETQYF; CDR3 DNA: TGCGCCAGCAGCTTGGGACAGGGGGCTGGAGAGACCCAGTACTTC; clone size: .; D gene: TRBD1; V gene: TRBV5-1; J gene: TRBJ2-5
CDR3 protein: CAWKRGVVNTEAFF; CDR3 DNA: TGTGCCTGGAAGAGAGGGGTCGTAAACACTGAAGCTTTCTTT; clone size: .; D gene: .; V gene: TRBV30; J gene: TRBJ1-1
CDR3 protein: CASSPGRATNTEAFF; CDR3 DNA: TGTGCCAGCAGCCCAGGGAGGGCGACGAACACTGAAGCTTTCTTT; clone size: once; D gene: .; V gene: TRBV7-6; J gene: TRBJ1-1
CDR3 protein: CASSLAGTSGAYEQYF; CDR3 DNA: TGCGCCAGCAGCTTGGCCGGGACTAGCGGGGCCTACGAGCAGTACTTC; clone size: .; D gene: TRBD2; V gene: TRBV5-1; J gene: TRBJ2-7
CDR3 protein: CASTPLRGGNEQFF; CDR3 DNA: TGTGCCAGCACCCCCCTCAGGGGAGGCAATGAGCAGTTCTTC; clone size: .; D gene: .; V gene: TRBV27; J gene: TRBJ2-1
CDR3 protein: CASSLQASGRFFNEQFF; CDR3 DNA: TGTGCCAGCAGCTTACAGGCTAGCGGGAGATTTTTCAATGAGCAGTTCTTC; clone size: .; D gene: TRBD2; V gene: TRBV7-3; J gene: TRBJ2-1
CDR3 protein: CASSEWGRPNEQFF; CDR3 DNA: TGTGCCAGCAGTGAATGGGGCAGACCCAATGAGCAGTTCTTC; clone size: .; D gene: .; V gene: TRBV25-1; J gene: TRBJ2-1
CDR3 protein: CASSLSGTGNEKLFF; CDR3 DNA: TGTGCCAGCAGCTTAAGCGGGACAGGGAATGAAAAACTGTTTTTT; clone size: .; D gene: TRBD1; V gene: TRBV7-3; J gene: TRBJ1-4
CDR3 protein: CAWSVRESSFYEQYF; CDR3 DNA: TGTGCCTGGAGTGTACGGGAGTCGAGCTTCTACGAGCAGTACTTC; clone size: .; D gene: .; V gene: TRBV30; J gene: TRBJ2-7
CDR3 protein: CASSFGTNSPLHF; CDR3 DNA: TGTGCCAGCAGCTTTGGGACTAATTCACCCCTCCACTTT; clone size: once; D gene: .; V gene: TRBV11-1; J gene: TRBJ1-6
CDR3 protein: CASSVMRAGNYGYTF; CDR3 DNA: TGTGCCAGCAGTGTCATGAGGGCAGGAAACTATGGCTACACCTTC; clone size: .; D gene: .; V gene: TRBV2; J gene: TRBJ1-2
CDR3 protein: CARSLTGKGVEQYF; CDR3 DNA: TGTGCCAGAAGCCTAACAGGGAAGGGCGTCGAGCAGTACTTC; clone size: .; D gene: .; V gene: TRBV7-5; J gene: TRBJ2-7
CDR3 protein: CASSVGRDRGPLLYNEQFF; CDR3 DNA: TGTGCCAGCAGCGTAGGGAGGGACAGGGGGCCTCTCCTCTACAATGAGCAGTTCTTC; clone size: .; D gene: TRBD1; V gene: TRBV9; J gene: TRBJ2-1
CDR3 protein: CASSLDPGARTRSYEQYF; CDR3 DNA: TGCGCCAGCAGCTTGGACCCAGGGGCGAGGACTAGGTCCTACGAGCAGTACTTC; clone size: .; D gene: .; V gene: TRBV5-1; J gene: TRBJ2-7
CDR3 protein: CASSLHGDGYEQYF; CDR3 DNA: TGTGCCAGCAGTCTCCACGGGGACGGCTACGAGCAGTACTTC; clone size: .; D gene: .; V gene: TRBV27; J gene: TRBJ2-7
CDR3 protein: CASSQDSGTGLFLGYTF; CDR3 DNA: TGCGCCAGCAGCCAAGACTCCGGGACAGGGCTTTTTCTTGGCTACACCTTC; clone size: few; D gene: TRBD1; V gene: TRBV4-3; J gene: TRBJ1-2
CDR3 protein: CAISSSPYPYEQYF; CDR3 DNA: TGTGCCATCAGCTCGTCCCCTTACCCCTACGAGCAGTACTTC; clone size: .; D gene: .; V gene: TRBV10-3; J gene: TRBJ2-7
CDR3 protein: CASSYLGLAGGPSTVTDTQYF; CDR3 DNA: TGTGCCAGCAGTTACCTGGGACTAGCGGGGGGGCCGAGCACCGTAACAGATACGCAGTATTTT; clone size: .; D gene: TRBD2; V gene: TRBV27; J gene: TRBJ2-3
CDR3 protein: CASSPQGLAGWRGTDTQYF; CDR3 DNA: TGTGCCAGCAGCCCTCAGGGACTAGCGGGGTGGAGAGGCACAGATACGCAGTATTTT; clone size: few; D gene: TRBD2; V gene: TRBV5-8; J gene: TRBJ2-3
CDR3 protein: CATNVGTRADEQFF; CDR3 DNA: TGCGCCACCAACGTGGGGACAAGGGCTGATGAGCAGTTCTTC; clone size: .; D gene: .; V gene: TRBV5-1; J gene: TRBJ2-1
CDR3 protein: CASSPSMNTEAFF; CDR3 DNA: TGTGCCAGCAGCCCCTCCATGAACACTGAAGCTTTCTTT; clone size: few; D gene: .; V gene: TRBV7-2; J gene: TRBJ1-1
CDR3 protein: CASSAATGGGGELFF; CDR3 DNA: TGTGCCAGCAGCGCTGCGACAGGGGGAGGCGGGGAGCTGTTTTTT; clone size: .; D gene: TRBD1; V gene: TRBV9; J gene: TRBJ2-2
CDR3 protein: CASSSGEGANVLTF; CDR3 DNA: TGTGCCAGCAGCTCGGGGGAAGGGGCCAACGTCCTGACTTTC; clone size: .; D gene: .; V gene: TRBV6-5; J gene: TRBJ2-6